A selection of T cell receptor beta chains follows, all from one sample in a study of T cells in Graves' hyperthyroidism and ophthalmopathy. TCRdb ran MiXCR on the multiplex PCR reads and lists one entry per CDR3 protein. The sample holds about 600,000 distinct CDR3 sequences; 15% to 20% are singletons and the top ten take less than 3.5%. Material: blood. The receptors were gathered from a woman between 40 and 55 years old with Graves' ophthalmopathy. Each CDR3 is given with its conserved first and last residue. The D gene is left open where the match is weak. Rows give clone size only sometimes, using once, few, many, or a class for an expanded clone.

J: TRBJ1-2
V: TRBV6-1
size: .
D: TRBD1
CDR3: CASSPLRGQGLYGYTF
DNA: TGTGCCAGCAGTCCTCTAAGGGGACAGGGCCTTTATGGCTACACCTTC

J: TRBJ1-5
V: TRBV27
size: many
D: .
CDR3: CASSASESNQPQHF
DNA: TGTGCCAGCTCGGCTTCAGAAAGCAATCAGCCCCAGCATTTT

J: TRBJ1-6
V: TRBV20-1
size: .
D: .
CDR3: CSAAAGHNSPLHF
DNA: TGCAGTGCTGCCGCAGGACACAATTCACCCCTCCACTTT

J: TRBJ1-4
V: TRBV6-1
size: .
D: TRBD1
CDR3: CASSASDRVNEKLFF
DNA: TGTGCCAGCAGTGCCTCGGACAGGGTTAACGAAAAACTGTTTTTT

J: TRBJ2-3
V: TRBV12-3/TRBV12-4
size: many
D: TRBD2
CDR3: CASSYGLAGLTDTQYF
DNA: TGTGCCAGCAGCTACGGACTAGCGGGACTCACAGATACGCAGTATTTT

J: TRBJ1-6
V: TRBV27
size: many
D: .
CDR3: CASSPQMSPNSPLHF
DNA: TGTGCCAGCAGCCCGCAGATGAGTCCTAATTCACCCCTCCACTTT

J: TRBJ2-4
V: TRBV11-2
size: .
D: .
CDR3: CASSLEGIAKNIQYF
DNA: TGTGCCAGCAGCTTGGAGGGGATAGCCAAAAACATTCAGTACTTC

J: TRBJ2-3
V: TRBV3-1
size: many
D: .
CDR3: CASSTLTDTQYF
DNA: TGTGCCAGCAGCACCCTCACAGATACGCAGTATTTT

J: TRBJ2-7
V: TRBV28
size: many
D: .
CDR3: CASSPRGGSGVNEQYF
DNA: TGTGCCAGCAGTCCCCGTGGGGGTTCGGGCGTCAACGAGCAGTACTTC

J: TRBJ2-3
V: TRBV2
size: many
D: .
CDR3: CASSEGTRFISQYF
DNA: TGTGCCAGCAGTGAAGGGACGCGTTTCATTTCGCAGTATTTT

J: TRBJ2-7
V: TRBV7-2
size: .
D: .
CDR3: CASSSGPPAYYEQYF
DNA: TGTGCCAGCAGCTCGGGACCTCCGGCCTACTACGAGCAGTACTTC

J: TRBJ2-7
V: TRBV6-1
size: many
D: .
CDR3: CASSRDRGASSYEQYF
DNA: TGTGCCAGCAGTCGGGACCGGGGCGCGAGCTCCTACGAGCAGTACTTC

J: TRBJ2-7
V: TRBV20-1
size: few
D: TRBD1
CDR3: CSAARADRGSEQYF
DNA: TGCAGTGCAGCCCGGGCGGACAGGGGATCCGAGCAGTACTTC

J: TRBJ1-2
V: TRBV3-1
size: .
D: TRBD1
CDR3: CASSQESLGQGAYGYTF
DNA: TGTGCCAGCAGCCAAGAAAGCCTGGGACAGGGGGCCTATGGCTACACCTTC

J: TRBJ2-5
V: TRBV4-1
size: few
D: TRBD2
CDR3: CASSLSGRSQETQYF
DNA: TGCGCCAGCAGTCTTAGCGGGAGGTCCCAAGAGACCCAGTACTTC

J: TRBJ1-2
V: TRBV19
size: once
D: TRBD1
CDR3: CASSIDRDSLPRDGYTF
DNA: TGTGCCAGTAGTATAGACCGGGACAGCCTACCCCGCGATGGCTACACCTTC

J: TRBJ1-2
V: TRBV28
size: many
D: .
CDR3: CASSTPVGLNYRYTF
DNA: TGTGCCAGCAGTACTCCCGTCGGTTTAAACTATCGCTACACCTTC

J: TRBJ1-2
V: TRBV7-9
size: few
D: .
CDR3: CASRAGEGEGYTF
DNA: TGTGCCAGCAGGGCAGGAGAAGGGGAAGGCTACACCTTC

J: TRBJ2-2
V: TRBV6-1
size: many
D: TRBD2
CDR3: CASSSRTSGKIGTGELFF
DNA: TGTGCCAGCAGTTCGCGGACTAGCGGGAAAATTGGTACCGGGGAGCTGTTTTTT

J: TRBJ2-1
V: TRBV24-1
size: .
D: TRBD1
CDR3: CATSEPGQLNEQFF
DNA: TGTGCCACCAGTGAGCCGGGACAGCTCAATGAGCAGTTCTTC

J: TRBJ2-1
V: TRBV18
size: .
D: .
CDR3: CASSPRGVRNEQFF
DNA: TGTGCCAGCTCACCCAGGGGGGTTCGCAATGAGCAGTTCTTC

J: TRBJ2-4
V: TRBV28
size: many
D: TRBD1
CDR3: CASSLRDRGRGIQYF
DNA: TGTGCCAGCAGTTTACGAGACAGGGGGCGCGGCATTCAGTACTTC

J: TRBJ2-5
V: TRBV6-1
size: many
D: TRBD2
CDR3: CASSWTSGRWETQYF
DNA: TGTGCCAGCAGTTGGACTAGCGGGAGATGGGAGACCCAGTACTTC

J: TRBJ2-1
V: TRBV28
size: .
D: .
CDR3: CASSSLLQGHSYNEQFF
DNA: TGTGCCAGCAGTTCTCTCCTGCAGGGACACTCCTACAATGAGCAGTTCTTC

J: TRBJ2-2
V: TRBV5-1
size: .
D: TRBD1
CDR3: CASSPQGDSRLGELFF
DNA: TGCGCCAGCAGCCCCCAGGGGGACAGTAGGCTTGGGGAGCTGTTTTTT

J: TRBJ1-1
V: TRBV6-5
size: .
D: .
CDR3: CASSYSDSTEAFF
DNA: TGTGCCAGCAGTTACTCCGACAGTACTGAAGCTTTCTTT

J: TRBJ1-4
V: TRBV2
size: .
D: .
CDR3: CASSEGSGVGEKLFF
DNA: TGTGCCAGCAGTGAAGGGTCAGGGGTGGGGGAAAAACTGTTTTTT

J: TRBJ2-1
V: TRBV9
size: few
D: .
CDR3: CASSVTGTSYNEQFF
DNA: TGTGCCAGCAGCGTCACGGGGACCTCCTACAATGAGCAGTTCTTC

J: TRBJ1-2
V: TRBV7-9
size: .
D: .
CDR3: CASSRSGTSYGYTF
DNA: TGTGCCAGCAGCCGATCCGGGACAAGCTATGGCTACACCTTC

J: TRBJ1-2
V: TRBV6-1
size: .
D: .
CDR3: CASRGDGIYGYTF
DNA: TGTGCCAGCAGGGGGGACGGGATCTATGGCTACACCTTC

J: TRBJ1-1
V: TRBV20-1
size: many
D: TRBD1
CDR3: CSARADRGVIEAFF
DNA: TGCAGTGCTAGAGCCGACAGGGGGGTCATCGAAGCTTTCTTT

J: TRBJ2-7
V: TRBV6-5
size: many
D: .
CDR3: CASSYTRGAHEQYF
DNA: TGTGCCAGCAGTTACACCCGGGGGGCCCACGAGCAGTACTTC

J: TRBJ1-6
V: TRBV3-1
size: few
D: TRBD1
CDR3: CASSPYRDSHNSPLHF
DNA: TGTGCCAGCAGCCCGTACCGGGACAGTCATAATTCACCCCTCCACTTT

J: TRBJ2-2
V: TRBV19
size: .
D: .
CDR3: CASSMRTGELFF
DNA: TGTGCCAGTAGTATGCGGACCGGGGAGCTGTTTTTT

J: TRBJ2-1
V: TRBV4-1
size: many
D: .
CDR3: CASSQAAEAYNEQFF
DNA: TGCGCCAGCAGCCAAGCGGCGGAGGCCTACAATGAGCAGTTCTTC

J: TRBJ1-1
V: TRBV5-6
size: many
D: .
CDR3: CASSLVDSYSTEAFF
DNA: TGTGCCAGCAGCTTGGTAGACAGCTACTCCACTGAAGCTTTCTTT

J: TRBJ1-5
V: TRBV24-1
size: .
D: TRBD1
CDR3: CATSDPTGGLNQPQHF
DNA: TGTGCCACCAGTGACCCGACAGGGGGCCTCAATCAGCCCCAGCATTTT

J: TRBJ2-5
V: TRBV7-9
size: .
D: .
CDR3: CASSPRAMQETQYF
DNA: TGTGCCAGCAGCCCAAGAGCCATGCAAGAGACCCAGTACTTC

J: TRBJ1-6
V: TRBV28
size: .
D: TRBD1
CDR3: CASSSPGTGGFSPLHF
DNA: TGTGCCAGCAGTTCCCCCGGGACAGGGGGCTTCTCACCCCTCCACTTT

J: TRBJ2-3
V: TRBV30
size: few
D: .
CDR3: CAWSMGVDTQYF
DNA: TGTGCCTGGAGTATGGGGGTCGATACGCAGTATTTT

J: TRBJ2-1
V: TRBV11-2
size: .
D: TRBD2
CDR3: CASSLYITSGVEQFF
DNA: TGTGCCAGCAGCTTATATATAACTAGCGGGGTTGAGCAGTTCTTC

J: TRBJ2-3
V: TRBV11-2
size: .
D: TRBD2
CDR3: CASSVVSGGSDTQYF
DNA: TGTGCCAGCAGCGTAGTTAGCGGGGGGTCAGATACGCAGTATTTT

J: TRBJ1-5
V: TRBV12-3/TRBV12-4
size: .
D: .
CDR3: CASSLPGTDQPQHF
DNA: TGTGCCAGCAGTTTACCTGGGACGGATCAGCCCCAGCATTTT

J: TRBJ2-1
V: TRBV24-1
size: .
D: TRBD2
CDR3: CATRLAGGGEQFF
DNA: TGTGCCACCAGGCTAGCGGGAGGAGGGGAGCAGTTCTTC

J: TRBJ2-3
V: TRBV7-9
size: .
D: TRBD2
CDR3: CASSPLADGDPAPQYF
DNA: TGTGCCAGCAGCCCGCTAGCGGATGGGGACCCGGCTCCGCAGTATTTT

J: TRBJ1-3
V: TRBV5-1
size: few
D: .
CDR3: CASRSGPSGNTIYF
DNA: TGCGCCAGCAGAAGCGGGCCCTCTGGAAACACCATATATTTT

J: TRBJ1-1
V: TRBV20-1
size: .
D: TRBD1
CDR3: CSAREGQGGTEAFF
DNA: TGCAGTGCTAGGGAGGGACAGGGGGGAACTGAAGCTTTCTTT

J: TRBJ2-7
V: TRBV19
size: many
D: .
CDR3: CASSLQAGTRSYEQYF
DNA: TGTGCCAGTAGTCTCCAGGCCGGGACTCGCTCCTACGAGCAGTACTTC

J: TRBJ2-3
V: TRBV5-1
size: many
D: TRBD2
CDR3: CASSLISSGSGDTQYF
DNA: TGCGCCAGCAGCTTGATTTCTAGCGGGAGTGGAGATACGCAGTATTTT